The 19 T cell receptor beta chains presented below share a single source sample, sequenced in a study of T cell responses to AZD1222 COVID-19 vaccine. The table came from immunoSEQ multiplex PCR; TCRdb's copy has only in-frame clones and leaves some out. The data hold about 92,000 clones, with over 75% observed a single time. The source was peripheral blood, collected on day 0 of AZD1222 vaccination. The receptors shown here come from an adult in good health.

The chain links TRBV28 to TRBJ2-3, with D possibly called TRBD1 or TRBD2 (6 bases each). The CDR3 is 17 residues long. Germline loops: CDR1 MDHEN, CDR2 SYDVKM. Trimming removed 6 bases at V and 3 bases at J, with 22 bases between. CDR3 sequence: CASSWGWRGVGTDTQYF. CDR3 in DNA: TGTGCCAGCAGCTGGGGATGGAGGGGGGTGGGTACAGATACGCAGTATTTT. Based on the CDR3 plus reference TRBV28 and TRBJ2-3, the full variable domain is DVKVTQSSRYLVKRTGEKVFLECVQDMDHENMFWYRQDPGLGLRLIYFSYDVKMKEKGDIPEGYSVSREKKERFSLILESASTNQTSMYLCASSWGWRGVGTDTQYFGPGTRLTVL.

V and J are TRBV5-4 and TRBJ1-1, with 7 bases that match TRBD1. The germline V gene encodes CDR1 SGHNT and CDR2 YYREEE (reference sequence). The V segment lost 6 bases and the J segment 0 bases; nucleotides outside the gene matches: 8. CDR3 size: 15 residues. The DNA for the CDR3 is TGTGCCAGCACCTCCGGGACAGTGATGAACACTGAAGCTTTCTTT. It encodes CASTSGTVMNTEAFF.

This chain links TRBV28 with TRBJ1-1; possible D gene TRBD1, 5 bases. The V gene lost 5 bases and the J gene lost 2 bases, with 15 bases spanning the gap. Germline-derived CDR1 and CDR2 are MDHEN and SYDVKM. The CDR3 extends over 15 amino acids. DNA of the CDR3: TGTGCCAGCAGTCTGGGCGGGGGGGGTAACACTGAAGCTTTCTTT. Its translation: CASSLGGGGNTEAFF.

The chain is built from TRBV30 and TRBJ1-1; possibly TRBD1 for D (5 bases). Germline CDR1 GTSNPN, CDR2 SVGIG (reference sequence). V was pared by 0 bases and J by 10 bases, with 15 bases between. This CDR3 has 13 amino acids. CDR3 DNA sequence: TGTGCCTGGAGTGTACTATTGGGGGTAGGAGCTTTCTTT. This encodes CAWSVLLGVGAFF.

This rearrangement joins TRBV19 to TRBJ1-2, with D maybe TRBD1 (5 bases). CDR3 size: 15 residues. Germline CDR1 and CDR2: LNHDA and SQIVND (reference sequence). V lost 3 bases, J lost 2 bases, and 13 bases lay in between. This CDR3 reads CASSIEGKGNYGYTF. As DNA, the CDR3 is TGTGCCAGTAGTATTGAAGGCAAGGGGAACTATGGCTACACCTTC.

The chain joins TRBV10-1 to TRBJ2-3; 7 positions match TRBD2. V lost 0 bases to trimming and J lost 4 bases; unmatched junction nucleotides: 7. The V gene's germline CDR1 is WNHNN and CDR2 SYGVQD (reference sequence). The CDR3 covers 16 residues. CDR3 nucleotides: TGCGCCAGCAGTGAGTCGACGGGGAGGGTCGCAGATACGCAGTATTTT. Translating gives CASSESTGRVADTQYF.

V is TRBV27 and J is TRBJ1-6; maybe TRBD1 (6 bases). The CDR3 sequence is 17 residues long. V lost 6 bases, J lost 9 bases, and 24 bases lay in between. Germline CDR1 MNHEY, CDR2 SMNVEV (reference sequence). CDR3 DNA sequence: TGTGCCAGCAGCCACGGGACAATCAGGGATAGGGGTTCACCCCTCCACTTT. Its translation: CASSHGTIRDRGSPLHF.

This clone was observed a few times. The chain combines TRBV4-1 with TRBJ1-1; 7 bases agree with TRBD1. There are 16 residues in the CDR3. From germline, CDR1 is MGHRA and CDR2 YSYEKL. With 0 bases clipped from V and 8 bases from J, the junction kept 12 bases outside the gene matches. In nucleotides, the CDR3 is TGCGCCAGCAGCCAAGATAGAGCAGGGGGGGGAAGGGAAGCTTTCTTT. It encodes CASSQDRAGGGREAFF.

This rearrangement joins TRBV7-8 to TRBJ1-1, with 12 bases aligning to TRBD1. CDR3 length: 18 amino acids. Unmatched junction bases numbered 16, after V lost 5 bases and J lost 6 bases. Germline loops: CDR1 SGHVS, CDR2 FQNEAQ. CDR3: CASSGKPGQGARGAEAFF. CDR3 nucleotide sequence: TGTGCCAGCAGCGGGAAACCGGGACAGGGGGCAAGGGGGGCTGAAGCTTTCTTT. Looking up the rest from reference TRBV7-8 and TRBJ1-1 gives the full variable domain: GAGVSQSPRYKVAKRGQDVALRCDPISGHVSLFWYQQALGQGPEFLTYFQNEAQLDKSGLPSDRFFAERPEGSVSTLKIQRTQQEDSAVYLCASSGKPGQGARGAEAFFGQGTRLTVV.

CDR3 in DNA: TGTGCCAGCGCGCCCCCGGACAGGGTAAAAGAGACCCAGTACTTC. Protein product: CASAPPDRVKETQYF. J is TRBJ2-5 and V is TRBV21-1; the table's D call, TRBD1, was not checked against the DNA. TRBV21-1 is given as a pseudogene. The CDR3 contains 15 residues.

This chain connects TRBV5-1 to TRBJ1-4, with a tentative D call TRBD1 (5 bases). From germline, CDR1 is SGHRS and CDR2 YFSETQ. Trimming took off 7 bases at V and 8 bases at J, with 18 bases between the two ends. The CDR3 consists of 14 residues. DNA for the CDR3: TGCGCCAGCGGATCCGGGGCCTACGAAGAAAAACTGTTTTTT. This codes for CASGSGAYEEKLFF.

DNA for the CDR3: TGTGCCAGCAGCCCCCCAGGAGCGGACTCCTACGAGCAGTACTTC. Translating it yields CASSPPGADSYEQYF. V and J are TRBV11-2 and TRBJ2-7; D is possibly TRBD2 (5 bases). This CDR3 contains 15 residues. Germline V gene lookup returns CDR1 SGHAT and CDR2 FQNNGV. V lost 5 bases to trimming and J lost 0 bases, with 14 bases between them.

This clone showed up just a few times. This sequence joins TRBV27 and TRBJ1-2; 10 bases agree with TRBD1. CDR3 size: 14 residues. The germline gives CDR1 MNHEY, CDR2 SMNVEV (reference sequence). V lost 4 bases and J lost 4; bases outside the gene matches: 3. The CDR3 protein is CASSSTGGTYGYTF. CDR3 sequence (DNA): TGTGCCAGCAGTTCGACAGGGGGCACCTATGGCTACACCTTC.

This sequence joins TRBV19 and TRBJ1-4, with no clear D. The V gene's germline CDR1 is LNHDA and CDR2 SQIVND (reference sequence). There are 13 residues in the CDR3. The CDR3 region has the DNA TGTGTCACAAGAGAAGGGAATAATGAAAAACTGTTTTTT. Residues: CVTREGNNEKLFF.

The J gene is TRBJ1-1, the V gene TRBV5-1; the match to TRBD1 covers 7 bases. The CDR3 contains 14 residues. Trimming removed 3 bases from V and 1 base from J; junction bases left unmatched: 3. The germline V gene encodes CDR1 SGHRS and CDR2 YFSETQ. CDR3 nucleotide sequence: TGCGCCAGCAGCTGGGACAGATCGAACACTGAAGCTTTCTTT. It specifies CASSWDRSNTEAFF.

This CDR3 reads CASSLVGGGNTEAFF. CDR3 DNA: TGTGCCAGCAGCTTAGTTGGCGGGGGCAACACTGAAGCTTTCTTT. V gene TRBV7-9 combines with J gene TRBJ1-1, with D perhaps TRBD1 (6 bases). The CDR3 is 15 residues long. Germline-derived CDR1 and CDR2 are SEHNR and FQNEAQ (reference sequence). V lost 1 base and J lost 2, with 11 bases in between.

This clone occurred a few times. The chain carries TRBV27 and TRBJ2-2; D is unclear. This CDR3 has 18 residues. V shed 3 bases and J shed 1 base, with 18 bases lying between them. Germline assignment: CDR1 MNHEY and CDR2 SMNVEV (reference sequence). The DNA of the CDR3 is TGTGCCAGCAGTTTCGGTGACACCCGAAGGGTGAACACCGGGGAGCTGTTTTTT. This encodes CASSFGDTRRVNTGELFF.

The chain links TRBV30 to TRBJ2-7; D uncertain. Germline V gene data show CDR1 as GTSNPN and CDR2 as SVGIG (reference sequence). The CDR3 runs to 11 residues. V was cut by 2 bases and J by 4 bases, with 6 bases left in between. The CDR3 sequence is CAWSTVYEQYF. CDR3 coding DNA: TGTGCCTGGAGTACAGTTTACGAGCAGTACTTC. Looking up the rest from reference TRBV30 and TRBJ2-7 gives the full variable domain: SQTIHQWPATLVQPVGSPLSLECTVEGTSNPNLYWYRQAAGRGLQLLFYSVGIGQISSEVPQNLSASRPQDRQFILSSKKLLLSDSGFYLCAWSTVYEQYFGPGTRLTVT.

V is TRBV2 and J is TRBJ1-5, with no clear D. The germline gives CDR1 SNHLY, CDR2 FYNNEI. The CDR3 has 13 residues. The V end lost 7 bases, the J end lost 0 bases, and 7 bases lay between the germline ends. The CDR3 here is CASKQNSNQPQHF. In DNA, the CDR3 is TGTGCCAGCAAACAGAATAGCAATCAGCCCCAGCATTTT. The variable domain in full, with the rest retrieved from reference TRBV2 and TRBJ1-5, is EPEVTQTPSHQVTQMGQEVILRCVPISNHLYFYWYRQILGQKVEFLVSFYNNEISEKSEIFDDQFSVERPDGSNFTLKIRSTKLEDSAMYFCASKQNSNQPQHFGDGTRLSIL.